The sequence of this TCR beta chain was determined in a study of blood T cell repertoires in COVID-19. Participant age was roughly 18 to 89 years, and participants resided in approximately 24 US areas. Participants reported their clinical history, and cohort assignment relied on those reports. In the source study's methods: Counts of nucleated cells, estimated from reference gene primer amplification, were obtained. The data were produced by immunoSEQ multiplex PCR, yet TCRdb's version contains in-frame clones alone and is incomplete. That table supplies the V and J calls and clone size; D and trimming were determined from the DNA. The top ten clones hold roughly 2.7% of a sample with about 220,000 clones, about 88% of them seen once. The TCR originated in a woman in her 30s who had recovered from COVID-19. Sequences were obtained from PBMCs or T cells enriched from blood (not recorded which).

This chain's CDR3 is CASMGGGEKNEQFF. The DNA for the CDR3 is TGTGCCAGCATGGGCGGGGGGGAGAAAAATGAGCAGTTCTTC. J is TRBJ2-1 and V is TRBV28; 9 bases align to TRBD2. V lost 7 bases to trimming and J lost 7 bases; unmatched junction nucleotides: 8. Germline V lookup: CDR1 MDHEN, CDR2 SYDVKM. The CDR3 contains 14 residues.